Shown below are 25 T cell receptor beta chains from a single sample sequenced in a study of blood T cell repertoires in COVID-19. The repertoire was sequenced with immunoSEQ multiplex PCR; TCRdb's copy has only in-frame clones and lacks some. The sample has roughly 150,000 clones, roughly 87% seen once. The sequenced sample was peripheral blood. The receptor set was obtained from a human donor in a cohort sampled during active COVID-19.

The V and J genes are TRBV6-4 and TRBJ1-2; perhaps TRBD1 as D (5 bases). The CDR3 contains 13 residues. The germline V gene has CDR1 MRHNA and CDR2 SNTAGT. Trimming pared 6 bases from V and 4 bases from J, leaving 12 bases between. Written as DNA, the CDR3 is TGTGCCAGCAGACTTGACAGCAGCTATGGCTACACCTTC. Translating it yields CASRLDSSYGYTF.

The chain joins TRBV12-3 or TRBV12-4 to TRBJ1-4, with D unresolved. There are 13 residues in the CDR3. Trimming shortened V by 3 bases and J by 14 bases, and 16 bases separated the two germline ends. CDR3 DNA: TGTGCCAGCAGTTTTGAGGGTCCTCGGGGTCTGTTTTTT. Protein product: CASSFEGPRGLFF.

This chain joins TRBV13 and TRBJ2-7, with D tentatively TRBD2 (5 bases). Germline assignment: CDR1 PRHDT and CDR2 FYEKMQ (reference sequence). V shed 4 bases and J shed 0 bases, with 13 bases lying between them. This CDR3 is 15 amino acids long. For the CDR3, the DNA is TGTGCCAGCAGCTCCGGGGATTCAAGCTCCTACGAGCAGTACTTC. This translates into CASSSGDSSSYEQYF.

The chain combines TRBV24-1 with TRBJ1-2; D possibly corresponds to TRBD1 (6 bases). Germline loops: CDR1 KGHDR, CDR2 SFDVKD. The CDR3 spans 14 residues. Trimming took off 4 bases at V and 4 bases at J, with 12 bases between the two ends. Written as DNA, the CDR3 is TGTGCCACCAGTGAAGGTACAGGGTCCTATGGCTACACCTTC. This encodes CATSEGTGSYGYTF.

The chain employs TRBV15 and TRBJ2-7; tentatively, D is TRBD1 (5 bases). Per germline, CDR1 LNHNV and CDR2 YYDKDF (reference sequence). This CDR3 is 16 amino acids long. V was trimmed by 0 bases and J by 2 bases, leaving 14 bases between them. CDR3 sequence (DNA): TGTGCCACCAGCAGAGATCGGGCAGGGCAAACCTACGAGCAGTACTTC. This codes for CATSRDRAGQTYEQYF.

V usage is TRBV28 and J usage is TRBJ2-5; 7 bases align to TRBD1. The CDR3 spans 16 residues. The germline V gene has CDR1 MDHEN and CDR2 SYDVKM. V lost 5 bases to trimming and J lost 2 bases; unmatched junction nucleotides: 11. The CDR3 sequence is CASSVLTGADQETQYF. Here the CDR3 DNA reads TGTGCCAGCAGTGTGCTAACAGGGGCGGATCAAGAGACCCAGTACTTC.

V and J are TRBV30 and TRBJ2-3, with 8 bases matching TRBD2. The CDR3 is 14 amino acids. Per germline, CDR1 GTSNPN and CDR2 SVGIG (reference sequence). V lost 2 bases, J lost 2 bases, and 3 bases stayed unmatched. CDR3 region: CAWSRGGYTDTQYF. In nucleotides, the CDR3 is TGTGCCTGGAGTCGCGGGGGGTACACAGATACGCAGTATTTT.

J is TRBJ2-7 and V is TRBV5-4; 11 nucleotides agree with TRBD2. The V gene's germline CDR1 is SGHNT and CDR2 YYREEE (reference sequence). V lost 10 bases to trimming and J lost 3 bases; unmatched junction nucleotides: 15. The length of the CDR3 is 16 residues. The CDR3 loop reads CAPGGLAGGCCYEQYF. In DNA form, the CDR3 reads TGTGCCCCCGGCGGGCTAGCGGGAGGTTGTTGCTACGAGCAGTACTTC.

This clone was seen a few times. This chain links TRBV5-1 with TRBJ1-1; 7 positions agree with TRBD1. This CDR3 has 14 amino acids. Germline lookup yields CDR1 SGHRS and CDR2 YFSETQ. The ends lost 4 bases at V and 4 bases at J; junction bases unmatched: 7. The CDR3 sequence: CASSQRQGFTEAFF. In DNA form, the CDR3 reads TGCGCCAGCAGCCAAAGACAGGGATTCACTGAAGCTTTCTTT.

This chain links TRBV7-2 with TRBJ1-5, with 11 positions matching TRBD1. After removal of 4 bases from V and 0 bases from J, the junction contained 5 bases not matched to a gene. CDR1 and CDR2 from the germline V gene are SGHTA and FQGNSA. The CDR3 is made up of 17 amino acids. The chain's CDR3 is CASSWGQGGPSNQPQHF. In DNA form, the CDR3 reads TGTGCCAGCAGCTGGGGACAGGGGGGGCCTAGCAATCAGCCCCAGCATTTT.

This clone was observed a few times. V and J are TRBV7-2 and TRBJ1-1, with D possibly being TRBD1 (6 bases). Germline V CDR1 and CDR2: SGHTA, FQGNSA. The CDR3 length is 14 residues. Trimming removed 4 bases at V and 2 bases at J, with 11 bases between. The CDR3 DNA reads TGTGCCAGCAGCTGGACAGTGCGTAACACTGAAGCTTTCTTT. Protein: CASSWTVRNTEAFF.

Note on this clone: Since a much larger clone is just one base distant, this may be a read error. Other DNA sequences in the same sample also yield this CDR3. The J gene is TRBJ2-7, the V gene TRBV6-2 or TRBV6-3; TRBD2 aligns across 11 bases. Unmatched junction bases numbered 1, after V lost 2 bases and J lost 4 bases. Germline CDR1 MNHEY, CDR2 SVGEGT. There are 14 residues in the CDR3. The CDR3 nucleotides read TGTGCCAGCAGTTACGGGACTAGCGGTTACGAGCAGTACTTC. Its protein product is CASSYGTSGYEQYF.

The V call is TRBV7-2, the J call TRBJ1-2, with D possibly TRBD1 on 6 matching bases. Germline V gene lookup returns CDR1 SGHTA and CDR2 FQGNSA. CDR3 length: 16 amino acids. With 2 bases removed from V and 3 bases from J, the gap between germline ends came to 16 bases. CDR3 region: CASSLPPRGLHYGYTF. As DNA, the CDR3 is TGTGCCAGCAGCTTACCCCCCAGGGGACTACACTATGGCTACACCTTC.

The J gene is TRBJ1-1, the V gene TRBV3-1 (or the pseudogene TRBV3-2); maybe TRBD1 (5 bases). This CDR3 has 16 residues. Germline V gene sequence: CDR1 LGHDT, CDR2 YNNKEL (reference sequence). Trimming shortened V by 2 bases and J by 2 bases, and 15 bases separated the two germline ends. The CDR3: CASSQRGSTVNTEAFF. As DNA, the CDR3 is TGTGCCAGCAGCCAACGTGGGTCGACAGTTAACACTGAAGCTTTCTTT.

The V gene is TRBV29-1, the J gene TRBJ2-5; no definite D call. CDR1 and CDR2 from the germline V gene are SQVTM and ANQGSEA. The CDR3 is 10 amino acids. Trimming removed 4 bases from V and 5 bases from J, with 5 bases in between. The CDR3 DNA follows: TGCAGCGTTGTCGGTGAGACCCAGTACTTC. Translating gives CSVVGETQYF.

V is TRBV28 and J is TRBJ1-6; 7 bases agree with TRBD1. This CDR3 spans 14 amino acids. Per the germline V gene, CDR1 is MDHEN and CDR2 is SYDVKM. The V and J ends lost 7 bases and 6 bases, in that order; junction bases with no gene match: 6. The CDR3 nucleotides are TGTGCCAGCACCGTAGGACAGGTTAATTCACCCCTCCACTTT. This sequence encodes CASTVGQVNSPLHF.

V and J are TRBV7-6 and TRBJ1-5; perhaps TRBD1 as D (5 bases). V lost 1 base and J lost 0, with 7 bases in between. The CDR3 covers 15 residues. The germline V gene encodes CDR1 SGHVS and CDR2 FNYEAQ. The CDR3 DNA is TGTGCCAGCAGCTTAGAAACAGGTAGCAATCAGCCCCAGCATTTT. It codes for CASSLETGSNQPQHF.

The rearrangement links TRBV27 to TRBJ2-3, with 11 bases matching TRBD2. The CDR3 runs 20 residues. V trimming: 1 base; J trimming: 0 bases; junction bases outside the gene matches: 12. Looked up from germline, CDR1 is MNHEY and CDR2 is SMNVEV (reference sequence). This CDR3 is CASSLLVGPSGGPSTDTQYF. Written as DNA, the CDR3 is TGTGCCAGCAGTTTATTAGTCGGGCCTAGCGGGGGGCCTAGCACAGATACGCAGTATTTT.

The V and J genes are TRBV18 and TRBJ1-5, with no clear D. Trimming shortened V by 6 bases and J by 2 bases, and 29 bases separated the two germline ends. This CDR3 comprises 20 residues. Per the germline V gene, CDR1 is KGHSH and CDR2 is LQKENI. CDR3 loop: CASSCHWAYQMFIRNQPQHF. CDR3 in DNA: TGTGCCAGCTCCTGTCACTGGGCCTACCAAATGTTTATTCGCAATCAGCCCCAGCATTTT.

The chain has TRBV3-1 (or the pseudogene TRBV3-2) and TRBJ1-5; D is unresolved. The CDR3 runs to 14 residues. Trimming removed 0 bases from V and 6 bases from J, with 9 bases in between. Germline values: CDR1 LGHDT, CDR2 YNNKEL (reference sequence). The CDR3 region is CASSQDATGQPQHF. For the CDR3, the DNA is TGTGCCAGCAGCCAAGATGCAACGGGTCAGCCCCAGCATTTT.

The CDR3 nucleotides read TGTGCCAGTAGTATACAACCGGGACTAGCGGTAGATACGCAGTATTTT. Translating it yields CASSIQPGLAVDTQYF. This chain uses TRBV19 with TRBJ2-3, with TRBD2 identical over 11 bases. After removal of 2 bases from V and 5 bases from J, the junction contained 6 bases not matched to a gene. The CDR3 has 16 residues. CDR1 and CDR2 from the germline V gene are LNHDA and SQIVND (reference sequence). Filled out from reference TRBV19 and TRBJ2-3, the complete variable domain reads DGGITQSPKYLFRKEGQNVTLSCEQNLNHDAMYWYRQDPGQGLRLIYYSQIVNDFQKGDIAEGYSVSREKKESFPLTVTSAQKNPTAFYLCASSIQPGLAVDTQYFGPGTRLTVL.

The chain links TRBV15 to TRBJ2-4; TRBD2 matches at 11 bases. This CDR3 spans 19 amino acids. Germline loops: CDR1 LNHNV, CDR2 YYDKDF (reference sequence). V lost 1 base to trimming and J lost 1 base; unmatched junction nucleotides: 9. The CDR3 spells CATSRVGSGRAGAKNIQYF. CDR3 bases: TGTGCCACCAGCAGAGTCGGTAGCGGGAGGGCCGGTGCCAAAAACATTCAGTACTTC.

The rearrangement links TRBV5-1 to TRBJ2-3, with 8 nucleotides matching TRBD1. This CDR3 is built from 14 residues. Germline CDR1 and CDR2: SGHRS and YFSETQ. The V gene end was trimmed by 4 bases and the J gene end by 6 bases; junction bases not matched to a gene: 7. In DNA, the CDR3 is TGCGCCAGCAGCCCGGGACAGGAGAGTGATACGCAGTATTTT. Its protein product is CASSPGQESDTQYF.

The chain combines TRBV5-4 with TRBJ2-1; TRBD1 matches at 12 bases. The J segment lost 2 bases and the V segment lost 0 bases, leaving 0 bases of the junction unmatched. This CDR3 has 16 amino acids. Germline loops: CDR1 SGHNT, CDR2 YYREEE (reference sequence). CDR3 bases: TGTGCCAGCAGCTTGGGGGACAGGGGGCCCTACAATGAGCAGTTCTTC. Its protein is CASSLGDRGPYNEQFF.

The chain joins TRBV30 to TRBJ1-5; 7 positions match TRBD1. The CDR3 is 14 amino acids. Trimming removed 0 bases from V and 2 bases from J; junction bases left unmatched: 1. The germline CDR1 and CDR2 sequences are GTSNPN and SVGIG (reference sequence). The CDR3, as DNA: TGTGCCTGGAGTGTAGGGACAGGCAATCAGCCCCAGCATTTT. Protein sequence: CAWSVGTGNQPQHF.